This passage covers 25 T cell receptor beta chains from one sample sequenced in a study of cytomegalovirus exposure and HLA in healthy donors. The primer mix had 60 Vbeta and 13 Jbeta primers. Profiled with immunoSEQ multiplex PCR; TCRdb holds only in-frame clones, not every one. The sample shows 200,000 or so clones, over 75% of them seen only once. Sample: PBMCs. The receptors here all came from a middle-aged man in good health and CMV-seropositive.

J is TRBJ2-7 and V is TRBV7-3, with TRBD2 as a possible D gene (7 bases). Germline V gives CDR1 SGHTA, CDR2 FQGTGA. The V end lost 5 bases, the J end lost 6 bases, and 17 bases lay between the germline ends. CDR3 length equals 14 residues. This CDR3 is CASSPKGGGSEQYF. CDR3 in DNA: TGTGCCAGCAGCCCAAAAGGGGGGGGATCCGAGCAGTACTTC.

The J gene is TRBJ2-5, the V gene TRBV7-9, with 9 bases lining up with TRBD1. The closer fit of TRBJ2-7 to the DNA end suggests the J call may be wrong. Germline V gene data show CDR1 as SEHNR and CDR2 as FQNEAQ (reference sequence). This CDR3 is built from 15 residues. CDR3: CASSARGDRAYEQYF. Written as DNA, the CDR3 is TGTGCCAGCAGCGCCCGGGGGGACAGGGCCTACGAGCAGTACTTC.

The count of this clone is one. CDR3 nucleotides: TGTGCCAGCAGTTTGAGAGCCTACGAGCAGTACTTC. Amino acids: CASSLRAYEQYF. This chain links TRBV28 with TRBJ2-7; D is unclear. Germline assignment: CDR1 MDHEN and CDR2 SYDVKM. V lost 3 bases to trimming and J lost 2 bases, with 5 bases between them. This CDR3 spans 12 amino acids.

The chain couples TRBV9 to TRBJ1-5; no clear D. Germline CDR1 is SGDLS and CDR2 is YYNGEE. The V gene lost 3 bases and the J gene lost 6 bases, with 13 bases spanning the gap. CDR3 length: 14 residues. The CDR3 here is CASSGGGFGQPQHF. The DNA of the CDR3 is TGTGCCAGCAGCGGGGGAGGGTTCGGTCAGCCCCAGCATTTT.

The genes are TRBV30 and TRBJ1-5; possible D gene TRBD1, 6 bases. Trimming left V 4 bases short and J 4 bases short, with 11 bases between. Germline V lookup: CDR1 GTSNPN, CDR2 SVGIG (reference sequence). This CDR3 has 13 amino acids. CDR3 DNA sequence: TGTGCCTGGACCGCACAGGGAAATCAGCCCCAGCATTTT. It translates to CAWTAQGNQPQHF.

This CDR3 reads CASSQSTGGYNEQFF. For the CDR3, the DNA is TGTGCCAGCAGTCAATCGACAGGGGGCTACAATGAGCAGTTCTTC. This chain connects TRBV27 to TRBJ2-1, with 9 bases identical to TRBD1. This CDR3 has 15 amino acids. V lost 5 bases to trimming and J lost 3 bases; unmatched junction nucleotides: 5. CDR1 MNHEY and CDR2 SMNVEV come from the germline V gene (reference sequence).

V gene TRBV29-1 combines with J gene TRBJ1-1; 8 bases agree with TRBD1. The CDR3 runs 13 residues. The germline gives CDR1 SQVTM, CDR2 ANQGSEA. J gave up 4 bases and V 2 bases, and 3 bases lay outside the gene matches. The CDR3 nucleotides are TGCAGCGTTGAACAGGGGGCGGGCACTGAAGCTTTCTTT. Its translation is CSVEQGAGTEAFF.

This chain joins TRBV4-2 and TRBJ1-4, with TRBD1 matching 7 bases. From germline, CDR1 is LGHNA and CDR2 YNFKEQ. V lost 3 bases, J lost 6 bases, and 7 bases stayed unmatched. The CDR3 is 15 amino acids. The CDR3 DNA follows: TGTGCCAGCAGCCAGACAGGGAGTCTGGATGAAAAACTGTTTTTT. It is translated as CASSQTGSLDEKLFF.

This chain connects TRBV5-1 to TRBJ2-7; 7 nucleotides align to TRBD2. The CDR3 is made up of 15 amino acids. Germline CDR1 SGHRS, CDR2 YFSETQ. The V segment lost 2 bases and the J segment 1 base; nucleotides outside the gene matches: 6. The CDR3 reads CASSFQAGQSYEQYF. In DNA form, the CDR3 reads TGCGCCAGCAGCTTCCAAGCGGGGCAGTCCTACGAGCAGTACTTC.

The V call is TRBV15, the J call TRBJ1-1; TRBD1 matches at 7 bases. Losses at the gene ends were 8 bases for V and 5 bases for J; bases not matched to a gene: 11. Germline V gene data show CDR1 as LNHNV and CDR2 as YYDKDF (reference sequence). The CDR3 has 14 amino acids. CDR3 bases: TGTGCCACCGGGCCGACAGGGTTCGAGACTGAAGCTTTCTTT. As protein: CATGPTGFETEAFF.

This clone was recorded once. The chain has TRBV12-5 and TRBJ1-5; 7 positions match TRBD1. J was trimmed by 5 bases and V by 3 bases; bases with no gene match: 25. The CDR3 covers 21 residues. CDR1 is LGHNT and CDR2 is FRNRAP in the germline V gene. CDR3 DNA sequence: TGTGCTAGTGGTTTCTTTACGGGTCGACAGGGTCAAGCGATACGGTATCAGCCCCAGCATTTT. Translating it yields CASGFFTGRQGQAIRYQPQHF.

The chain is built from TRBV19 and TRBJ2-3; no definite D call. CDR1 is LNHDA, CDR2 SQIVND, per germline (reference sequence). This CDR3 contains 13 residues. V lost 5 bases and J lost 5, with 11 bases in between. DNA of the CDR3: TGTGCCAGTAGTGCTAAGACTGGAGATACGCAGTATTTT. It specifies CASSAKTGDTQYF.

Notes on this clone: The junction departs from germline at one end; a sequencing error may be responsible. The rearrangement links TRBV7-6 to TRBJ1-1, with D perhaps TRBD1 (6 bases). Germline CDR1 SGHVS, CDR2 FNYEAQ. The CDR3 is 14 amino acids. The CDR3 spells CASSLALADGTLYF. The CDR3 DNA reads as TGTGCCAGCAGCTTAGCTCTCGCGGACGGGACACTATATTTT.

A word on this clone: At one boundary the junction diverges from the germline segment, which might be a read error. This rearrangement joins TRBV7-7 to TRBJ2-1; 8 bases line up with TRBD1. CDR1 is SSHAT, CDR2 FNYEAQ, per germline (reference sequence). This CDR3 has 13 amino acids. The CDR3 DNA is TGTGCTAGCAGCCTCGACAGGGGCGGCGAGCAGTTCTTC. Protein product: CASSLDRGGEQFF.

The chain employs TRBV29-1 and TRBJ2-1; 8 bases align to TRBD1. The CDR3 contains 15 residues. V lost 3 bases, J lost 6 bases, and 10 bases stayed unmatched. The germline V gene encodes CDR1 SQVTM and CDR2 ANQGSEA. The CDR3 spells CSVEPGQGVFNEQFF. The CDR3, as DNA: TGCAGCGTTGAGCCTGGACAGGGTGTATTCAATGAGCAGTTCTTC.

V gene TRBV10-2 combines with J gene TRBJ2-1; 8 nucleotides match TRBD2. The CDR3 loop spans 15 amino acids. The germline V gene encodes CDR1 WSHSY and CDR2 SAAADI. Trimming removed 3 bases from V and 5 bases from J; junction bases left unmatched: 6. For the CDR3, the DNA is TGCGCCAGCAGTGAAACTAGCGGTACGCACAATGAGCAGTTCTTC. It codes for CASSETSGTHNEQFF.

A few counts support this clone. The genes are TRBV5-1 and TRBJ1-2; 8 positions match TRBD1. The CDR3 runs to 13 residues. Germline loops: CDR1 SGHRS, CDR2 YFSETQ. With 3 bases clipped from V and 7 bases from J, the junction kept 5 bases outside the gene matches. DNA of the CDR3: TGCGCCAGCAGCTCTTCAGGGGGCGGTGGCTACACCTTC. It specifies CASSSSGGGGYTF.

This clone was seen only a few times. The CDR3 region is CASSLQGWQPQHF. The CDR3 DNA is TGTGCCAGCAGTTTACAGGGGTGGCAGCCCCAGCATTTT. This sequence joins TRBV28 and TRBJ1-5; the D gene is possibly TRBD1 (6 bases). Trimming removed 2 bases at V and 7 bases at J, with 9 bases between. This CDR3 has 13 residues. Germline lookup yields CDR1 MDHEN and CDR2 SYDVKM.

This clone appeared a few times. The V and J genes are TRBV14 and TRBJ2-5, with D uncertain. Per the germline V gene, CDR1 is SGHDN and CDR2 is FVKESK. The CDR3 sequence is 14 residues long. V dropped 4 bases and J dropped 1 base, with 10 bases sitting between them. CDR3 DNA sequence: TGTGCCAGCAGCCCTAGAATCGGCCAAGAGACCCAGTACTTC. Translated: CASSPRIGQETQYF.

The V gene is TRBV7-8, the J gene TRBJ1-1; maybe TRBD1 (5 bases). The V end was cut by 2 bases, the J end by 3 bases, with 16 bases between. The CDR3 length is 16 residues. CDR1 is SGHVS and CDR2 is FQNEAQ in the germline V gene. The CDR3 sequence: CASSLSGTGGDTEAFF. The CDR3 DNA reads as TGTGCCAGCAGCTTATCGGGAACAGGAGGGGACACTGAAGCTTTCTTT.

The chain employs TRBV20-1 and TRBJ2-5; D unclear. The V gene's germline CDR1 is DFQATT and CDR2 SNEGSKA (reference sequence). CDR3 length equals 10 residues. V was shortened by 6 bases and J by 1 base, with 3 bases between the two germline ends. Here the CDR3 reads CSAAQETQYF. The CDR3 DNA reads as TGCAGTGCGGCCCAAGAGACCCAGTACTTC.

The chain has TRBV30 and TRBJ1-4; D might be TRBD1 (5 bases). Trimming left V 2 bases short and J 7 bases short, with 14 bases between. Germline V gives CDR1 GTSNPN, CDR2 SVGIG (reference sequence). The CDR3 loop spans 14 amino acids. The CDR3 region is CAWSRGGATEKLFF. Here the CDR3 DNA reads TGTGCCTGGAGTAGAGGAGGGGCTACTGAAAAACTGTTTTTT.

This chain connects TRBV30 to TRBJ1-1; D is uncertain. The germline V gene has CDR1 GTSNPN and CDR2 SVGIG (reference sequence). CDR3 size: 13 residues. Trimming left V 0 bases short and J 2 bases short, with 7 bases between. For the CDR3, the DNA is TGTGCCTGGAGTGTATTATTAAACACTGAAGCTTTCTTT. Its protein product is CAWSVLLNTEAFF.

This rearrangement joins TRBV9 to TRBJ2-7; tentatively, D is TRBD2 (5 bases). The germline gives CDR1 SGDLS, CDR2 YYNGEE. The CDR3 totals 13 residues. V lost 2 bases and J lost 5, with 11 bases in between. This CDR3 reads CASSVGLENEQYF. CDR3 DNA sequence: TGTGCCAGCAGCGTTGGACTGGAAAACGAGCAGTACTTC. Looking up the rest from reference TRBV9 and TRBJ2-7 gives the full variable domain: DSGVTQTPKHLITATGQRVTLRCSPRSGDLSVYWYQQSLDQGLQFLIQYYNGEERAKGNILERFSAQQFPDLHSELNLSSLELGDSALYFCASSVGLENEQYFGPGTRLTVT.

There are a few counts of this clone. This chain joins TRBV28 and TRBJ1-4, with TRBD1 matching over 7 bases. V gave up 3 bases and J gave up 4 bases; unmatched junction bases: 2. CDR3 size: 14 residues. The germline V gene encodes CDR1 MDHEN and CDR2 SYDVKM. The CDR3 DNA reads as TGTGCCAGCAGTTTGGGGACAGATAATGAAAAACTGTTTTTT. Its translation is CASSLGTDNEKLFF. The full variable domain, rest sourced from reference TRBV28 and TRBJ1-4, is DVKVTQSSRYLVKRTGEKVFLECVQDMDHENMFWYRQDPGLGLRLIYFSYDVKMKEKGDIPEGYSVSREKKERFSLILESASTNQTSMYLCASSLGTDNEKLFFGSGTQLSVL.